The rows below give T cell receptor beta chains drawn from one sample of a study of blood T cell repertoires in COVID-19. Sequencing was performed with immunoSEQ multiplex PCR; in TCRdb, only in-frame clones are kept and a portion is missing. The sample lists over 150,000 clones, about 87% seen once, with approximately 13% in the top ten. The specimen sequenced was peripheral blood. These receptor sequences come from a woman in her 70s with COVID-19, enrolled during active disease. CDR3s include the opening cysteine and the closing phenylalanine or tryptophan. A D gene is named only where the DNA matches it firmly. Rows give clone size only sometimes, using once, few, many, or a class for an expanded clone.

TRBJ1-3 TRBV30 - few TGTGCCTGGAGTGTACGGAGGTCCTCTGGAAACACCATATATTTT CAWSVRRSSGNTIYF
TRBJ1-1 TRBV9 - - TGTGCCAGCAGCGTAGCCCGAGACAGGAGCACCGGTGAAGCTTTCTTT CASSVARDRSTGEAFF
TRBJ1-1 TRBV5-5 TRBD1 - TGTGCCAGCAGCTTGGGACAGGGTGAAGCTTTCTTT CASSLGQGEAFF
TRBJ2-7 TRBV28 - once TGTGCCAGCATCTCAGGTCGCGGGCGCCACGAGCAGTACTTC CASISGRGRHEQYF
TRBJ2-2 TRBV3-1/TRBV3-2 - - TGTGCCAGCAGCCATAGCGGAACGAACACCGGGGAGCTGTTTTTT CASSHSGTNTGELFF
TRBJ2-5 TRBV3-1/TRBV3-2 TRBD2 - TGTGCCAGCAGCCTACGATCCGGGGGAGGGTCTTCGGAGACCCAGTACTTC CASSLRSGGGSSETQYF
TRBJ2-2 TRBV5-1 TRBD1 - TGCGCCAGCAGCTCGCAGGGGGACGGGGAGCTGTTTTTT CASSSQGDGELFF
TRBJ2-7 TRBV10-3 TRBD2 - TGTGCCATCAGTGATTCGACCGGGACTAGCGGGAACGAGCAGTACTTC CAISDSTGTSGNEQYF
TRBJ1-5 TRBV30 - - TGTGCCTGGAGTGTAGCGGGGACCCTTTTGTATAGCAATCAGCCCCAGCATTTT CAWSVAGTLLYSNQPQHF
TRBJ1-3 TRBV25-1 - - TGTGCCAGCAGTGATCCAAGCGGTTGGTCTGGAAACACCATATATTTT CASSDPSGWSGNTIYF
TRBJ1-1 TRBV18 TRBD1 - TGTGCCAGCTCAACAGGGGGCACTGAAGCTTTCTTT CASSTGGTEAFF
TRBJ1-3 TRBV30 - - TGTGCCTGGAGGGGGGCGGGCGAACCCTCTGGAAACACCATATATTTT CAWRGAGEPSGNTIYF
TRBJ2-1 TRBV10-1 TRBD2 - TGCGCCAGCAGGATGGGACTAGCGGACTCCTACAATGAGCAGTTCTTC CASRMGLADSYNEQFF
TRBJ1-1 TRBV5-1 - - TGCGCCAGCAGCTTGGACGCAGGGATGAACACTGAAGCTTTCTTT CASSLDAGMNTEAFF
TRBJ1-1 TRBV11-1 TRBD1 - TGTGCCAGCAGCTTTGGTCAGGGGGCAATAAACACTGAAGCTTTCTTT CASSFGQGAINTEAFF
TRBJ1-2 TRBV28 - - TGTGCCAGCAGTTTATCGGCAGGGCAGGGCTATGGCTACACCTTC CASSLSAGQGYGYTF
TRBJ2-5 TRBV6-2/TRBV6-3 - - TGTGCCAGCAGTTACAGATTAGCGAACCAAGAGACCCAGTACTTC CASSYRLANQETQYF
TRBJ2-3 TRBV5-4 - - TGTGCCAGCAGCTTGGTCGGGGTGCCAGATACGCAGTATTTT CASSLVGVPDTQYF
TRBJ1-3 TRBV7-6 - - TGTGCCAGCAGCTTAGTTACCAGCTCTGGAAACACCATATATTTT CASSLVTSSGNTIYF
TRBJ2-2 TRBV6-6 - - TGTGCCAGCAGTTACATTCCGATTCAGAGGGAGCTGTTTTTT CASSYIPIQRELFF
TRBJ2-7 TRBV7-9 TRBD1 - TGTGCCAGCAGCGGGTACAGGGGGCCCTCCTACGAGCAGTACTTC CASSGYRGPSYEQYF
TRBJ2-5 TRBV7-3 TRBD2 once TGTGCCAGCAGCTCAGTAGCGGGAGGCTTGGAGACCCAGTACTTC CASSSVAGGLETQYF
TRBJ2-7 TRBV11-2 TRBD1 once TGTGCCAGCAGCTTAAATGGACAGGGTTACGAGCAGTACTTC CASSLNGQGYEQYF
TRBJ2-1 TRBV5-4 TRBD1 - TGTGCCAGCAGCTTGGATGGACAGGGGACTGAGCAGTTCTTC CASSLDGQGTEQFF
TRBJ2-1 TRBV2 - - TGTGCCAGCAGTGAAGGCGGTTATGAGCAGTTCTTC CASSEGGYEQFF
TRBJ2-5 TRBV5-1 - once TGCGCCAGCAGCTCCGGTGGACACGTCCCCCAAGAGACCCAGTACTTC CASSSGGHVPQETQYF
TRBJ2-1 TRBV4-3 - - TGCGCCAGCAGCCAATCGCAGGGGGGCAAACCCTTCTTC CASSQSQGGKPFF
TRBJ2-7 TRBV7-9 TRBD1 - TGTGCCAGCTCCGGGGACAGCTACTACGAGCAGTACTTC CASSGDSYYEQYF
TRBJ2-7 TRBV21-1 - - TGTGCCAGCAGCACCCGGGACTGGACCTACGAGCAGTACTTC CASSTRDWTYEQYF
TRBJ2-1 TRBV2 - - TGTGCCAGCAGTGAAGGACGGGAGTATCGCAATGAGCAGTTCTTC CASSEGREYRNEQFF
TRBJ1-6 TRBV7-6 TRBD1 - TGTGCCAGCAGCTCGGGACAGCGCAATTCACCCCTCCACTTT CASSSGQRNSPLHF
TRBJ1-2 TRBV7-2 - - TGTGCCAGCAGCCCGAACAGGGAATCTGGCTACACCTTC CASSPNRESGYTF
TRBJ2-7 TRBV6-6 - once TGTGCCAGCAGTTACGGGTTTCAGGGGAAGGGCGAGCAGTACTTC CASSYGFQGKGEQYF
TRBJ1-2 TRBV5-1 TRBD1 - TGCGCCAGCAGCTCAGCAGGGGGTAACTATGGCTACACCTTC CASSSAGGNYGYTF
TRBJ1-5 TRBV7-9 TRBD1 - TGTGCCAGCAGCTTATTCCAGGGGGCAGCCAATCAGCCCCAGCATTTT CASSLFQGAANQPQHF
TRBJ2-5 TRBV30 TRBD1 - TGTGCCTGGAGCCGGACAGGGGAGTACCAAGAGACCCAGTACTTC CAWSRTGEYQETQYF
TRBJ2-3 TRBV6-1 - once TGTGCCAGCAGTGAATCCCTTCCTAGCACAGATACGCAGTATTTT CASSESLPSTDTQYF
TRBJ2-2 TRBV4-2 - few TGTGCCAGCAGCCAAGATCCCTGGGGAGTGAACACCGGGGAGCTGTTTTTT CASSQDPWGVNTGELFF
TRBJ1-1 TRBV12-3/TRBV12-4 - - TGTGCCAGCAGCCTACGCACTGAAGCTTTCTTT CASSLRTEAFF
TRBJ2-5 TRBV29-1 - - TGCAGCGTTCTCCAGTTTTACGGGGAGACCCAGTACTTC CSVLQFYGETQYF
TRBJ2-7 TRBV14 - - TGTGCCAGCAGCCAAGAATACACAGGGAGTCGCGAGCAGTACTTC CASSQEYTGSREQYF
TRBJ1-2 TRBV6-1 - - TGTGCCAGCAGTGAAGCAGATAAGAGCTATGGCTACACCTTC CASSEADKSYGYTF
TRBJ1-2 TRBV19 TRBD1 - TGTGCCAGTAGTATTCAGCCAGGGGGCGAGGGCTATGGCTACACCTTC CASSIQPGGEGYGYTF
TRBJ2-5 TRBV6-6 TRBD1 - TGTGCCAGCAGAAGGACAGGGGAAGAGACCCAGTACTTC CASRRTGEETQYF
TRBJ2-6 TRBV27 TRBD2 - TGTGCCAGCAGCCTCTTGACGGGGGGGTCCGGGGCCAACGTCCTGACTTTC CASSLLTGGSGANVLTF
TRBJ2-7 TRBV27 TRBD1 - TGTGCCAGTGCTTACAGGGGTGACTACGAGCAGTACTTC CASAYRGDYEQYF
TRBJ1-5 TRBV5-5 - - TGTGCCAGCAGCTTCACACAGTCCCTCCGGGGAGCCCAGCATTTT CASSFTQSLRGAQHF
TRBJ2-3 TRBV6-6 - - TGTGCATCCGCGGGCGGGCGCACAGATACGCAGTATTTT CASAGGRTDTQYF
TRBJ1-1 TRBV6-5 - - TGTGCCAGCAGTTACTCGGGCAGGCGGGACACTGAAGCTTTCTTT CASSYSGRRDTEAFF
TRBJ2-5 TRBV7-8 TRBD2 - TGTGCCAGCAGCTTAACCTCCGTAGCGGGAGGGATGAAGACCCAGTACTTC CASSLTSVAGGMKTQYF
TRBJ2-7 TRBV3-1/TRBV3-2 - - TGTGCCAGCAGCCGACAGTCCTACGAGCAGTACTTC CASSRQSYEQYF
TRBJ2-2 TRBV12-1 - - TGTGCCAGCAGCTTTGCTGCTAGGACTAGCCCGAACACCGGGGAGCTGTTTTTT CASSFAARTSPNTGELFF
TRBJ1-1 TRBV29-1 - - TGCAGCGTCCCGGGACATTCTTTCGAAGCTTTCTTT CSVPGHSFEAFF